The text below deals with one TCR beta chain. The antigen is unknown. This CDR3 has 11 amino acids. The trim removed 5 bases at V and 8 bases at J, leaving 5 bases unmatched. CDR1 SQVTM and CDR2 ANQGSEA come from the germline V gene. The study ran its PCR with 60 Vbeta and 13 Jbeta primers. Profiled with immunoSEQ multiplex PCR; TCRdb holds only in-frame clones, not every one. The sample contains 20,000 to 30,000 clones, more than 70% of which appear only once. The data derive from a study of cytomegalovirus exposure and HLA in healthy donors. The study's findings and limits: In a later analysis, HLA-associated beta chains showed higher expansion and lower generation probabilities than comparable chains. The study found most TCR sequences rare, yet found some public TCRs in many donors. The authors later found most CMV-associated TCR beta chains appeared HLA-restricted. When analyzed later, a missense DCLRE1C variant was found to be linked to TCR beta V- and J-gene trimming.

Sequenced input: PBMCs. V is TRBV29-1 and J is TRBJ1-2; 7 bases align to TRBD1. This receptor was taken from a male donor in good health and CMV-seronegative. CDR3 residues: CSVRDSEGYTF. CDR3 in DNA: TGCAGCGTTCGGGACAGCGAGGGCTACACCTTC.